Listed here are 14 T cell receptor beta chains from one sample, sequenced in a study of regulatory T cells in long-lasting Graves disease. Sample time point: newly diagnosed GD, antithyroid drugs for less than 3 months. Extracted RNA from PBMCs served as the source of the TCR library. iRepertoire HTBI primers and Arm-PCR of CDR3 regions built TCR beta libraries. TCRdb independently ran MiXCR on the multiplex PCR reads; one entry per CDR3 protein. The sample has about 530,000 distinct CDR3 sequences; 15% to 20% are singletons. These data were also filed under a second study, of T cells in Graves' hyperthyroidism and ophthalmopathy.

The sequenced sample was peripheral blood mononuclear cells (PBMCs), obtained at new diagnosis, from a patient treated with antithyroid drugs. Source of these receptors: a woman aged 35 to 59 with Graves disease.

At least ten counts were recorded for this clonotype. The chain recombines TRBV6-1 with TRBJ1-1, with 9 bases matching TRBD1. Trimming at V came to 3 bases and at J to 1 base, leaving 3 bases not matched to a gene. The CDR3 loop spans 15 amino acids. CDR1 and CDR2 from the germline V gene are MNHNS and SASEGT. The CDR3 loop reads CASSDGQGSNTEAFF. The CDR3 region has the DNA TGTGCCAGCAGTGACGGACAGGGGTCGAACACTGAAGCTTTCTTT.

The V call is TRBV12-3 or TRBV12-4, the J call TRBJ2-6; unclear D gene. The CDR3 contains 14 residues. Trimming stripped 3 bases from V and 3 bases from J, with 6 bases between. CDR3 sequence reads: CASSFHGGANVLTF. The CDR3 DNA sequence: TGTGCCAGCAGTTTTCATGGTGGGGCCAACGTCCTGACTTTC.

The V gene is TRBV10-3, the J gene TRBJ2-1, with D tentatively TRBD1 or TRBD2 (5 bases each). V lost 4 bases, J lost 9 bases, and 16 bases lay in between. Per the germline V gene, CDR1 is ENHRY and CDR2 is SYGVKD. The CDR3 length is 14 residues. The CDR3 loop is CAISGRGWGAEQFF. CDR3 DNA sequence: TGTGCCATCAGTGGTCGGGGTTGGGGCGCTGAGCAGTTCTTC.

Ten or more counts support this clonotype. The chain has TRBV7-8 and TRBJ1-2; TRBD1 is a possible D gene (5 bases). This CDR3 is built from 13 residues. Trimming took off 1 base at V and 7 bases at J, with 10 bases between the two ends. Germline CDR1 reads SGHVS; CDR2 reads FQNEAQ. In nucleotides, the CDR3 is TGTGCCAGCAGCTTAGAGGGGAAGGTTGGCTACACCTTC. Amino acids: CASSLEGKVGYTF.

This clonotype was counted only a few times. V gene TRBV5-6 combines with J gene TRBJ2-4, with TRBD1 matching over 7 bases. Germline V lookup: CDR1 SGHDT, CDR2 YYEEEE. The length of the CDR3 is 15 residues. The V and J ends lost 1 base and 3 bases, in that order; junction bases with no gene match: 4. CDR3 nucleotides: TGTGCCAGCAGCTTGCAGGGGGATGGCAAAAACATTCAGTACTTC. Translating gives CASSLQGDGKNIQYF.

This clonotype has a handful of counts. The rearrangement joins TRBV20-1 to TRBJ1-2; no clear D. With 4 bases removed from V and 8 bases from J, the gap between germline ends came to 14 bases. CDR1 and CDR2 (germline): DFQATT, SNEGSKA (reference sequence). The CDR3 runs to 12 residues. The chain's CDR3 is CSAIRLRAGYTF. Here the CDR3 DNA reads TGCAGTGCTATAAGACTCCGGGCGGGCTACACCTTC.

There are many counts of this clonotype. This chain links TRBV12-3 or TRBV12-4 with TRBJ2-1, with D uncertain. CDR3 length equals 12 residues. Trimming removed 2 bases at V and 7 bases at J, with 6 bases between. The CDR3, as DNA: TGTGCCAGCAGTTTAAGGATGAATGAGCAGTTCTTC. Protein sequence: CASSLRMNEQFF.

There are many counts of this clonotype. The gene calls are TRBV20-1 and TRBJ2-3; possible D gene TRBD1, 5 bases. Germline V gene data show CDR1 as DFQATT and CDR2 as SNEGSKA (reference sequence). V dropped 3 bases and J dropped 1 base, with 14 bases sitting between them. The CDR3 contains 15 residues. The CDR3 DNA follows: TGCAGTGCTAGGGACACCCTTCTGGGCACAGATACGCAGTATTTT. Translating it yields CSARDTLLGTDTQYF.

This clonotype was detected many times. This rearrangement joins TRBV13 to TRBJ2-3; 10 nucleotides align to TRBD2. The trim removed 8 bases at V and 6 bases at J, leaving 8 bases unmatched. From germline, CDR1 is PRHDT and CDR2 FYEKMQ (reference sequence). The CDR3 sequence is 14 residues long. The CDR3 DNA reads as TGTGCCAGCGGCGTTAGCGGGGGGCTGGATACGCAGTATTTT. Protein: CASGVSGGLDTQYF.

This rearrangement joins TRBV20-1 to TRBJ1-3; no definite D call. Germline-derived CDR1 and CDR2 are DFQATT and SNEGSKA (reference sequence). CDR3 size: 14 residues. V lost 3 bases and J lost 0, with 9 bases in between. In DNA form, the CDR3 reads TGCAGTGCTAGTGTAGGGAGCTCTGGAAACACCATATATTTT. Its translation is CSASVGSSGNTIYF.

This clonotype was recorded many times. The CDR3 bases are TGTGCCAGTCGCCTCTCGGGCGGTAACACTGAAGCTTTCTTT. This codes for CASRLSGGNTEAFF. The V and J genes are TRBV3-1 and TRBJ1-1; unclear D gene. This CDR3 has 14 amino acids. Germline values: CDR1 LGHDT, CDR2 YNNKEL (reference sequence). Trimming shortened V by 9 bases and J by 2 bases, and 16 bases separated the two germline ends.

Many counts were recorded for this clonotype. The chain recombines TRBV30 with TRBJ2-2; no firm D call. V was cut by 3 bases and J by 1 base, with 6 bases left in between. Germline CDR1 is GTSNPN and CDR2 is SVGIG (reference sequence). CDR3 length: 13 residues. CDR3 DNA sequence: TGTGCCTGGAGAGGCGGGAACACCGGGGAGCTGTTTTTT. Its protein product is CAWRGGNTGELFF. Based on the CDR3 plus reference TRBV30 and TRBJ2-2, the full variable domain is SQTIHQWPATLVQPVGSPLSLECTVEGTSNPNLYWYRQAAGRGLQLLFYSVGIGQISSEVPQNLSASRPQDRQFILSSKKLLLSDSGFYLCAWRGGNTGELFFGEGSRLTVL.

This clonotype was counted a few times. This chain links TRBV5-4 with TRBJ2-7, with TRBD1 as a possible D gene (6 bases). V lost 4 bases to trimming and J lost 9 bases, with 17 bases between them. This CDR3 has 13 amino acids. CDR1 and CDR2 from the germline V gene are SGHNT and YYREEE (reference sequence). CDR3 in DNA: TGTGCCAGCAGCCTAGGGACAAATTCGGGGCAGTACTTC. This codes for CASSLGTNSGQYF.

V gene TRBV7-3 combines with J gene TRBJ2-1, with D maybe TRBD1 (6 bases). The V end was cut by 1 base, the J end by 9 bases, with 16 bases between. CDR1 and CDR2 (germline): SGHTA, FQGTGA. The length of the CDR3 is 15 residues. CDR3 in amino acids: CASSLKVAGQSEQFF. Written as DNA, the CDR3 is TGTGCCAGCAGCTTAAAGGTCGCAGGACAGAGTGAGCAGTTCTTC.